This T cell receptor (beta chain) was observed in a study of CD8+ T cells in alopecia areata. Study conclusions and caveats: Scalp samples also yield sequences from resident alphabeta T cells of normal skin.

Details on this clone: Its antigen is not known.

CDR1 is MGHDK, CDR2 SYGVNS, per germline. Trimming at V came to 2 bases and at J to 3 bases, leaving 3 bases not matched to a gene. The CDR3 length is 15 residues. The authors extracted RNA and reverse transcribed it into cDNA as the sequencing template. The assay was immunoSEQ multiplex PCR, and TCRdb's table has in-frame clones only and misses some. The data show about 110,000 clones, around 59% seen once. PBMCs yielded sorted CD4+ and CD8+ T cells. V usage is TRBV25-1 and J usage is TRBJ2-3; 9 positions agree with TRBD2. Material for sequencing was CD8+ T cells sorted from blood. This receptor was taken from a human donor in good health. The CDR3, as DNA: TGTGCCAGCAGTGAAGAGCGGGGGGAGACAGATACGCAGTATTTT. Translation gives CASSEERGETDTQYF.